The clone carrying this T cell receptor beta chain was detected once. This CDR3 has 15 amino acids. Trimming removed 6 bases from V and 2 bases from J, with 17 bases in between. Germline assignment: CDR1 LNHDA and CDR2 SQIVND (reference sequence). The data were obtained in a study of cytomegalovirus exposure and HLA in healthy donors. Profiled with immunoSEQ multiplex PCR; TCRdb holds only in-frame clones, not every one. Here the sample spans approximately 150,000 clones, approximately 84% being singletons. Sequencing was done on a sample of PBMCs. The sequence was obtained from a man aged 25-45 years in good health and CMV-seropositive. This chain connects TRBV19 to TRBJ2-7; a weak D match, TRBD2 (7 bases). CDR3 sequence: CASSTWGGKTYEQYF. DNA of the CDR3: TGTGCCAGTAGCACCTGGGGGGGCAAAACCTACGAGCAGTACTTC.